Below, 19 T cell receptor beta chains from the same sample are listed, as sequenced in a study of T cell responses to AZD1222 COVID-19 vaccine. The method was immunoSEQ multiplex PCR; TCRdb's version includes in-frame clones alone and lacks a portion of them. The data show roughly 100,000 clones, over 75% seen once. The sequencing here drew on peripheral blood, taken on day 0 of AZD1222 vaccination. All receptors derive from an adult in good health.

This clone has a single count. This rearrangement joins TRBV2 to TRBJ1-1; D uncertain. Germline V gene lookup returns CDR1 SNHLY and CDR2 FYNNEI. CDR3 size: 11 residues. Deletions cut 6 bases from V and 7 bases from J, with 9 bases between. The CDR3 nucleotides read TGTGCCAGCAGCCCGGGCCGTGAAGCTTTCTTT. This translates into CASSPGREAFF.

The V call is TRBV6-6, the J call TRBJ1-6; TRBD1 aligns across 11 bases. This CDR3 comprises 16 residues. CDR1 and CDR2 (germline): MNHNY, SVGAGI (reference sequence). The J segment lost 4 bases and the V segment lost 11 bases, leaving 10 bases of the junction unmatched. The CDR3 loop is CAGRTGGAGYNSPLHF. The DNA for the CDR3 is TGTGCCGGGCGGACAGGGGGCGCGGGTTATAATTCACCCCTCCACTTT.

The chain couples TRBV28 to TRBJ1-2; no clear D gene. V was pared by 3 bases and J by 8 bases, with 10 bases between. CDR1 and CDR2 (germline): MDHEN, SYDVKM. CDR3 length equals 12 residues. The CDR3 nucleotides are TGTGCCAGCAGTTTTGGTGAACGGGGCTACACCTTC. This sequence encodes CASSFGERGYTF.

The V call is TRBV5-5, the J call TRBJ1-2; D is possibly TRBD1 (5 bases). V lost 4 bases, J lost 6 bases, and 16 bases lay in between. This CDR3 contains 14 residues. In germline, CDR1 is SGHKS, CDR2 YYEKEE (reference sequence). CDR3 amino acids: CASSPTGGDHGYTF. The CDR3 DNA is TGTGCCAGCAGCCCGACCGGGGGGGACCATGGCTACACCTTC.

The chain carries TRBV5-5 and TRBJ2-3, with D maybe TRBD2 (5 bases). The V and J ends lost 0 bases and 2 bases respectively, with 7 bases between them. CDR1 and CDR2 (germline): SGHKS, YYEKEE (reference sequence). The CDR3 covers 14 residues. CDR3 loop: CASSLERYTDTQYF. The CDR3 DNA is TGTGCCAGCAGCTTGGAGCGGTACACAGATACGCAGTATTTT.

The genes are TRBV19 and TRBJ1-5, with 8 bases lining up with TRBD1. The V gene end was trimmed by 5 bases and the J gene end by 2 bases; junction bases not matched to a gene: 5. The germline V gene has CDR1 LNHDA and CDR2 SQIVND (reference sequence). The CDR3 has 15 amino acids. CDR3 loop: CASSQGARGNQPQHF. Written as DNA, the CDR3 is TGTGCCAGTAGTCAGGGGGCAAGGGGCAATCAGCCCCAGCATTTT. The full variable domain, in which reference TRBV19 and TRBJ1-5 provide the parts outside the CDR3, is DGGITQSPKYLFRKEGQNVTLSCEQNLNHDAMYWYRQDPGQGLRLIYYSQIVNDFQKGDIAEGYSVSREKKESFPLTVTSAQKNPTAFYLCASSQGARGNQPQHFGDGTRLSIL.

This chain joins TRBV11-3 and TRBJ1-2; TRBD1 matches at 10 bases. The CDR3 sequence is 15 residues long. Germline V gene sequence: CDR1 SGHNT, CDR2 YENEEA. V dropped 2 bases and J dropped 2; count of bases not matched to a gene: 2. The CDR3, as DNA: TGTGCCAGCAGCTTAACGGGACAGGGGAACTATGGCTACACCTTC. This encodes CASSLTGQGNYGYTF.

The rearrangement uses TRBV5-5 and TRBJ2-4; the D call may be TRBD1 or TRBD2 (5 bases each). In germline, CDR1 is SGHKS, CDR2 YYEKEE (reference sequence). CDR3 length: 15 amino acids. Trimming removed 4 bases at V and 5 bases at J, with 16 bases between. The CDR3 region is CASSPAEGHQNIQYF. CDR3 in DNA: TGTGCCAGCAGCCCGGCCGAGGGGCATCAAAACATTCAGTACTTC.

The genes are TRBV4-3 and TRBJ1-1; D gene uncertain. From germline, CDR1 is LGHNA and CDR2 YSLEER. This CDR3 region has 15 residues. V lost 1 base to trimming and J lost 5 bases, with 14 bases between them. CDR3: CASSQVLRDWTEAFF. In DNA, the CDR3 is TGCGCCAGCAGCCAAGTCCTCCGGGATTGGACTGAAGCTTTCTTT.

The J gene is TRBJ2-7, the V gene TRBV27; the D gene is possibly TRBD1 (6 bases). The V end lost 0 bases, the J end lost 3 bases, and 9 bases lay between the germline ends. The CDR3 runs 14 residues. CDR1 MNHEY and CDR2 SMNVEV come from the germline V gene (reference sequence). The CDR3 DNA reads TGTGCCAGCAGTTTATCCGGGACACACTACGAGCAGTACTTC. Amino acids: CASSLSGTHYEQYF.

The CDR3 region has the DNA TGTGCCAGCAGCTTGGTGGGGACTGGGGTGGTGAACACTGAAGCTTTCTTT. This encodes CASSLVGTGVVNTEAFF. The chain joins TRBV5-5 to TRBJ1-1; D possibly corresponds to TRBD1 (5 bases). V lost 0 bases and J 0 bases, leaving 15 bases between the germline ends. Germline V gene lookup returns CDR1 SGHKS and CDR2 YYEKEE (reference sequence). This CDR3 is 17 amino acids long.

The V call is TRBV19, the J call TRBJ1-4, with 7 nucleotides matching TRBD1. This CDR3 is built from 15 residues. Germline V gene sequence: CDR1 LNHDA, CDR2 SQIVND (reference sequence). J gave up 8 bases and V 4 bases, and 10 bases lay outside the gene matches. This CDR3 reads CASSRGDRSNEKLFF. The CDR3 coding sequence is TGTGCCAGTAGTAGGGGGGACAGAAGTAACGAAAAACTGTTTTTT.

This chain links TRBV5-4 with TRBJ2-5, with TRBD2 matching over 7 bases. In germline, CDR1 is SGHNT, CDR2 YYREEE (reference sequence). This CDR3 comprises 17 residues. With 0 bases clipped from V and 4 bases from J, the junction kept 12 bases outside the gene matches. This chain's CDR3 is CASSLVGGGPSGETQYF. CDR3 coding DNA: TGTGCCAGCAGCTTGGTGGGGGGAGGGCCCTCGGGAGAGACCCAGTACTTC. Complete variable domain (other parts from reference TRBV5-4 and TRBJ2-5): ETGVTQSPTHLIKTRGQQVTLRCSSQSGHNTVSWYQQALGQGPQFIFQYYREEENGRGNFPPRFSGLQFPNYSSELNVNALELDDSALYLCASSLVGGGPSGETQYFGPGTRLLVL.

The CDR3 protein is CASSFRLFYEQYF. CDR3 bases: TGTGCCAGCAGTTTTAGACTATTCTACGAGCAGTACTTC. This chain connects TRBV28 to TRBJ2-7; D possibly corresponds to TRBD2 (5 bases). This CDR3 spans 13 amino acids. Germline CDR1 reads MDHEN; CDR2 reads SYDVKM. The V end lost 3 bases, the J end lost 3 bases, and 9 bases lay between the germline ends.

A single count supports this clone. In DNA, the CDR3 is TGTGCCAGCAGTGAAGCGAGACAGCGCCTGGGCGAGCAGTACTTC. Residues: CASSEARQRLGEQYF. The V and J genes are TRBV6-1 and TRBJ2-7, with D maybe TRBD1 (5 bases). This CDR3 region has 15 residues. V dropped 0 bases and J dropped 6 bases, with 15 bases sitting between them. Germline assignment: CDR1 MNHNS and CDR2 SASEGT.

The V gene is TRBV28, the J gene TRBJ2-7; 7 positions agree with TRBD1. J lost 2 bases, V lost 5 bases, and 9 bases had no gene match. This CDR3 is built from 15 residues. CDR1 MDHEN and CDR2 SYDVKM come from the germline V gene. The CDR3 loop is CASSPTWDSPYEQYF. The CDR3, as DNA: TGTGCCAGCAGTCCAACTTGGGACAGCCCCTACGAGCAGTACTTC.

Only a few counts were recorded for this clone. The J gene is TRBJ1-1, the V gene TRBV29-1, with 9 bases aligning to TRBD1. In germline, CDR1 is SQVTM, CDR2 ANQGSEA. With V trimmed by 5 bases and J by 4 bases, 11 bases remained unmatched. There are 15 residues in the CDR3. This CDR3 is CSVTGGFRGFTEAFF. In DNA, the CDR3 is TGCAGCGTTACAGGGGGCTTTCGAGGTTTCACTGAAGCTTTCTTT.

V gene TRBV4-2 combines with J gene TRBJ2-1; D is undetermined. The CDR3 runs 17 residues. Germline CDR1 is LGHNA and CDR2 is YNFKEQ. Trimming shortened V by 1 base and J by 4 bases, and 17 bases separated the two germline ends. The CDR3 DNA reads as TGTGCCAGCAGCCAAGGCCCCATGGGCCACCGTTACAATGAGCAGTTCTTC. Protein product: CASSQGPMGHRYNEQFF.

This clone was seen a single time. The chain has TRBV7-9 and TRBJ1-4; 7 nucleotides align to TRBD1. This CDR3 is 15 amino acids long. Germline assignment: CDR1 SEHNR and CDR2 FQNEAQ (reference sequence). V gave up 5 bases and J gave up 2 bases; unmatched junction bases: 5. The CDR3 sequence: CASSPRGATNEKLFF. The CDR3 DNA is TGTGCCAGCAGCCCCAGGGGGGCTACTAATGAAAAACTGTTTTTT.